This TCR beta chain was found in a study of blood T cell repertoires in COVID-19. Study details: Italy, Spain and the United States were the sources of the convalescent and acute COVID-19 samples. T cells, B-cell-depleted T cells, or PBMCs supplied cDNA or gDNA.

Trimming removed 0 bases from V and 9 bases from J; junction bases left unmatched: 10. The CDR3 runs to 16 residues. Germline V gene data show CDR1 as LNHNV and CDR2 as YYDKDF (reference sequence). The authors' processing: By means of reference gene primer amplification, nucleated cell counts were estimated. Libraries were prepared by immunoSEQ multiplex PCR; TCRdb keeps only in-frame clonotypes and omits some of them. V and J calls and clone size are copied from that table; D and trimming were computed from the DNA. The sample consists of roughly 250,000 clones, around 88% of them appearing once. Material: peripheral blood. The gene calls are TRBV15 and TRBJ2-5; 10 bases align to TRBD1. The origin of this receptor is a young man with acute or convalescent COVID-19. The CDR3 region has the DNA TGTGCCACCAGCAGAGATCTTGGACAGGGGGGGTCAGCCCAGTACTTC. Translating gives CATSRDLGQGGSAQYF.